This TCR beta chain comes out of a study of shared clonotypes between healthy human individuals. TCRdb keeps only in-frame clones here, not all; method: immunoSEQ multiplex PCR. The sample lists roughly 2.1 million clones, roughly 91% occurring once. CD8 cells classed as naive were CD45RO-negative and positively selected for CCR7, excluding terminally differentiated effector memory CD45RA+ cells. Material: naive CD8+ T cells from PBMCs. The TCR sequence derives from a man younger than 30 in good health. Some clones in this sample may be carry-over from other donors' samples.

The CDR3 DNA follows: TGTGCCAGCAGCTTGGCCGGGGCAGCCAACTCCTACGAGCAGTACTTC. Translating gives CASSLAGAANSYEQYF. The chain links TRBV5-6 to TRBJ2-7, with D perhaps assigned TRBD1 or TRBD2 (5 bases each). V lost 0 bases, J lost 0 bases, and 13 bases lay in between. Germline V gene sequence: CDR1 SGHDT, CDR2 YYEEEE. CDR3 length equals 16 residues.